This T cell receptor (beta chain) was profiled in a study of cytomegalovirus exposure and HLA in healthy donors. For the study at large: In a later analysis, it was reported that the 120 or so validation repertoires had been produced on the same platform as the roughly 610 repertoires belonging to the first cohort. General study findings and limits: With high specificity and sensitivity, the classifier reportedly diagnosed cytomegalovirus status. Under in vitro conditions, a few CMV-associated chains were confirmed as specific for CMV antigens. Across donors, most TCRs were seen rarely, yet some public ones were widespread.

Repertoires were generated with immunoSEQ multiplex PCR, while TCRdb's copy carries only in-frame clones and drops some. The repertoire holds approximately 58,000 clones, with roughly nine tenths as singletons. There are 12 residues in the CDR3. The V gene's germline CDR1 is KGHSH and CDR2 LQKENI. V was shortened by 6 bases and J by 6 bases, with 10 bases between the two germline ends. Remarks on this clone: The antigen remains undetermined.

V and J are TRBV18 and TRBJ2-3; no reliable D call. This sequence originates from a woman aged 25 to 45 in good health and CMV-seronegative. Material: PBMCs. CDR3 in amino acids: CASSPPSDTQYF. CDR3 DNA sequence: TGTGCCAGCTCCCCCCCCTCTGATACGCAGTATTTT.